The 8 T cell receptor beta chains in this list originate from one sample, sequenced in a study of blood T cell repertoires in COVID-19. Data came from immunoSEQ multiplex PCR; TCRdb stores just in-frame clones and leaves some out. Here the sample spans under 300,000 clones, roughly 85% being singletons. Sequences were obtained from peripheral blood. All receptors come from a woman in her seventies with acute or convalescent COVID-19.

The CDR3 spells CASFPQGARLAFF. DNA for the CDR3: TGTGCCAGCTTTCCTCAGGGGGCGCGGTTGGCTTTCTTT. V gene TRBV5-4 combines with J gene TRBJ1-1; 8 nucleotides agree with TRBD1. After removal of 7 bases from V and 11 bases from J, the junction contained 13 bases not matched to a gene. CDR1 and CDR2 from the germline V gene are SGHNT and YYREEE (reference sequence). The CDR3 runs 13 residues. Complete variable domain (other parts from reference TRBV5-4 and TRBJ1-1): ETGVTQSPTHLIKTRGQQVTLRCSSQSGHNTVSWYQQALGQGPQFIFQYYREEENGRGNFPPRFSGLQFPNYSSELNVNALELDDSALYLCASFPQGARLAFFGQGTRLTVV.

The rearrangement links TRBV6-1 to TRBJ2-4; 9 bases line up with TRBD1. V dropped 4 bases and J dropped 3; count of bases not matched to a gene: 10. CDR3 size: 17 residues. Germline V lookup: CDR1 MNHNS, CDR2 SASEGT. This CDR3 reads CASSGTGASGGKNIQYF. Written as DNA, the CDR3 is TGTGCCAGCAGTGGGACAGGGGCGAGTGGGGGCAAAAACATTCAGTACTTC.

The J gene is TRBJ1-4, the V gene TRBV4-1; 9 bases agree with TRBD1. The CDR3 spans 15 residues. Germline V CDR1 and CDR2: MGHRA, YSYEKL. V trimming: 3 bases; J trimming: 5 bases; junction bases outside the gene matches: 4. The CDR3 nucleotides are TGCGCCAGCAGCCAGGGGACAGGGAGAAATGAAAAACTGTTTTTT. Translated: CASSQGTGRNEKLFF.

The chain uses TRBV5-1 and TRBJ2-5, with D unresolved. Germline CDR1 and CDR2: SGHRS and YFSETQ. The V gene lost 1 base and the J gene lost 5 bases, with 6 bases spanning the gap. The CDR3 runs 12 residues. The CDR3 DNA is TGCGCCAGCAGCTTGTCTACCGAGACCCAGTACTTC. It specifies CASSLSTETQYF.

V usage is TRBV15 and J usage is TRBJ1-1; the match to TRBD1 covers 8 bases. Germline V gives CDR1 LNHNV, CDR2 YYDKDF (reference sequence). J lost 3 bases, V lost 0 bases, and 9 bases had no gene match. The CDR3 runs 17 residues. The CDR3 here is CATSRDRGLFTDTEAFF. CDR3 coding DNA: TGTGCCACCAGCAGAGACAGGGGGCTGTTTACGGACACTGAAGCTTTCTTT.

This rearrangement joins TRBV6-6 to TRBJ2-2; 9 nucleotides agree with TRBD1. J was trimmed by 3 bases and V by 6 bases; bases with no gene match: 8. CDR1 MNHNY and CDR2 SVGAGI come from the germline V gene (reference sequence). The CDR3 spans 16 residues. The CDR3 here is CASRSTGQGHTGELFF. CDR3 coding DNA: TGTGCCAGCAGATCGACGGGACAGGGCCACACCGGGGAGCTGTTTTTT.

The gene calls are TRBV27 and TRBJ1-5, with TRBD1 matching 7 bases. The length of the CDR3 is 16 residues. Trimming cost V 5 bases and J 0 bases; bases outside gene matches: 7. The germline V gene encodes CDR1 MNHEY and CDR2 SMNVEV (reference sequence). The CDR3 DNA is TGTGCCAGCAGTCTCAGGGGGACCTATAGCAATCAGCCCCAGCATTTT. It yields the protein CASSLRGTYSNQPQHF.

This sequence joins TRBV19 and TRBJ1-6, with 9 bases lining up with TRBD1. Germline values: CDR1 LNHDA, CDR2 SQIVND (reference sequence). This CDR3 has 14 residues. V lost 8 bases and J lost 6; bases outside the gene matches: 5. This CDR3 is CASREGQGNSPLHF. The CDR3 bases are TGTGCCAGTCGAGAGGGACAGGGTAATTCACCCCTCCACTTT.